A few counts support the clone carrying this T cell receptor (beta chain). The antigen is undetermined. No fewer than 7 million PBMCs went into each sample. The CDR3 runs to 13 residues. The germline CDR1 and CDR2 sequences are SEHNR and FQNEAQ (reference sequence). V was trimmed by 3 bases and J by 4 bases, leaving 9 bases between them. This record belongs to a study of blood T cells in healthy people across ages. General study points: For the donors, CMV status was unknown and possibly confounded expanded clonotype changes.

Next came a second PCR, run for roughly 6 to 11 cycles, which used a sample-barcoded 5' primer along with a J-beta primer mix. TCRdb reprocessed the 5' RACE reads with MiXCR, giving one entry per CDR3 protein. The sample holds approximately 690,000 distinct CDR3 sequences, 58% seen once. The clonotype originates from a man aged 55-75 years in good health. The chain combines TRBV7-9 with TRBJ1-2; D uncertain. The sample comprised blood. DNA for the CDR3: TGTGCCAGCAGCTTCCAGGAATCCTATGGCTACACCTTC. It is translated as CASSFQESYGYTF.